This TCR beta chain came from a study of blood T cell repertoires in COVID-19. Study context: PBMCs, B-cell-depleted T cells, or T cells were the source of the cDNA or gDNA that made up the material.

CDR1 and CDR2 (germline): MDHEN, SYDVKM. V gave up 2 bases and J gave up 5 bases; unmatched junction bases: 8. The CDR3 contains 16 residues. Across 24 US areas, participants ranged in age from about 18 to 90 years. Authors' methods: Reference gene primer amplification gave nucleated cell count estimates. Clones were read by immunoSEQ multiplex PCR, and TCRdb kept only the in-frame ones, dropping some. Clone size and V and J calls were adopted from that table, with D and trimming inferred from the DNA. In the table there are a few hundred thousand clones, approximately 83% of which are singletons. There are a few counts of this clone.

This chain links TRBV28 with TRBJ2-1; 8 bases map to TRBD2. The receptor was derived from a woman aged 50 to 60 who had recovered from COVID-19. The specimen was PBMCs or T cells enriched from blood (not recorded which). The CDR3 sequence: CASSLGRLAIHNEQFF. In DNA form, the CDR3 reads TGTGCCAGCAGTTTAGGGAGACTAGCGATCCACAATGAGCAGTTCTTC.